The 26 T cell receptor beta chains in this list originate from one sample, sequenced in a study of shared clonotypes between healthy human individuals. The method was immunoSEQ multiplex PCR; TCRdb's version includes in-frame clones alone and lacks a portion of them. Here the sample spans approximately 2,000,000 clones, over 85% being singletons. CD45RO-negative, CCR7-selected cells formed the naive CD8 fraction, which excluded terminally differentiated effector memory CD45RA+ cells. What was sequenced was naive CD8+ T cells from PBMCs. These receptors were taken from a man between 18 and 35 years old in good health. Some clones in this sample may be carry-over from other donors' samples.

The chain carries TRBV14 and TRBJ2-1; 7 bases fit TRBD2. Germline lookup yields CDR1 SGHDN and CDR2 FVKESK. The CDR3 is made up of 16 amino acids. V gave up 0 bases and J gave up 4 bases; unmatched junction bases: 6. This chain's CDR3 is CASSQDGLAEYNEQFF. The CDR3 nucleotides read TGTGCCAGCAGCCAAGATGGGCTAGCGGAATACAATGAGCAGTTCTTC.

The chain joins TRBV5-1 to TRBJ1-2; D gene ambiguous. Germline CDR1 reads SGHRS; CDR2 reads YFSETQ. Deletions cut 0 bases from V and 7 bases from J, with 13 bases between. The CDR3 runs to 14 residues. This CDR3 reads CASSLDPMSGGYTF. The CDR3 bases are TGCGCCAGCAGCTTGGACCCCATGTCCGGTGGCTACACCTTC.

The CDR3 DNA reads TGTGCCAGTAGTACGACTAGCGGGTTACTATCCTACAATGAGCAGTTCTTC. Its translation is CASSTTSGLLSYNEQFF. The gene calls are TRBV19 and TRBJ2-1, with 10 positions matching TRBD2. V shed 4 bases, J shed 1 base, and the junction held 7 bases outside the gene matches. This CDR3 spans 17 amino acids. The V gene's germline CDR1 is LNHDA and CDR2 SQIVND (reference sequence).

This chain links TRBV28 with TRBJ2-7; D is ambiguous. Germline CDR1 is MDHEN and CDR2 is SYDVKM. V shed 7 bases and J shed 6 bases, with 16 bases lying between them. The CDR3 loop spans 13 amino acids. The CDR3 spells CASTFRGRSEQYF. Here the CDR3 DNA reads TGTGCCAGCACCTTCCGTGGGCGGAGCGAGCAGTACTTC. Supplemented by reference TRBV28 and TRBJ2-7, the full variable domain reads DVKVTQSSRYLVKRTGEKVFLECVQDMDHENMFWYRQDPGLGLRLIYFSYDVKMKEKGDIPEGYSVSREKKERFSLILESASTNQTSMYLCASTFRGRSEQYFGPGTRLTVT.

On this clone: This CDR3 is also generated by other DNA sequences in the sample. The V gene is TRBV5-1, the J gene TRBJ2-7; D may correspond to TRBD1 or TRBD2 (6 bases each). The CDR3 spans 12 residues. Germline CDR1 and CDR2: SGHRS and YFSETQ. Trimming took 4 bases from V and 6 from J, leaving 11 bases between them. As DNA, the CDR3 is TGCGCCAGCAGCCTGGAGGGGGGCGAGCAGTACTTC. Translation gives CASSLEGGEQYF.

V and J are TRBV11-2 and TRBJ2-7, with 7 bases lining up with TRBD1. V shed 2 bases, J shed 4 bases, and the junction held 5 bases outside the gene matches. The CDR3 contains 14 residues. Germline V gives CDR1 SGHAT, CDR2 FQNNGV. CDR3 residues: CASSLTGQEYEQYF. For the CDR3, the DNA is TGTGCCAGCAGCTTAACAGGACAGGAGTACGAGCAGTACTTC.

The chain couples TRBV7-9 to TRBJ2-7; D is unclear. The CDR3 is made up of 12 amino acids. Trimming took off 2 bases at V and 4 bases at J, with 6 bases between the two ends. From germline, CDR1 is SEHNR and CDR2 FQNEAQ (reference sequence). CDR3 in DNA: TGTGCCAGCAGCTTATCTAGGTACGAGCAGTACTTC. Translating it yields CASSLSRYEQYF.

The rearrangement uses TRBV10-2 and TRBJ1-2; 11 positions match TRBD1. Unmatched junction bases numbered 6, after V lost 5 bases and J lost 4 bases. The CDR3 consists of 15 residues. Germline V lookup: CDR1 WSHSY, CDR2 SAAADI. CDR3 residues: CASSRDRGVAYGYTF. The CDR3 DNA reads TGCGCCAGCAGTCGGGACAGGGGGGTGGCCTATGGCTACACCTTC.

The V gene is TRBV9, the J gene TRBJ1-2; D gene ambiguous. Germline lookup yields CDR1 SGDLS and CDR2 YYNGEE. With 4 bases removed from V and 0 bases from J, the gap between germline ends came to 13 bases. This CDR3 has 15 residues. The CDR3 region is CASSPARLSNYGYTF. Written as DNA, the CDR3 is TGTGCCAGCAGCCCAGCCCGGCTCTCTAACTATGGCTACACCTTC.

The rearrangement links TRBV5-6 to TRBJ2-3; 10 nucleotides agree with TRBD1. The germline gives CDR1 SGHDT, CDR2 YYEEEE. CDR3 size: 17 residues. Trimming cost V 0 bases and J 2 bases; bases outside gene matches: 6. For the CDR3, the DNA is TGTGCCAGCAGCTTGGGGACAGGGGGTACTTACACAGATACGCAGTATTTT. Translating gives CASSLGTGGTYTDTQYF.

CDR3 loop: CASSPGTAYYEQYF. DNA for the CDR3: TGTGCCAGCAGCCCAGGGACCGCTTACTACGAGCAGTACTTC. The chain recombines TRBV9 with TRBJ2-7; D is possibly TRBD1 or TRBD2 (5 bases each). The CDR3 loop spans 14 amino acids. V was cut by 4 bases and J by 3 bases, with 14 bases left in between. Germline V gene lookup returns CDR1 SGDLS and CDR2 YYNGEE.

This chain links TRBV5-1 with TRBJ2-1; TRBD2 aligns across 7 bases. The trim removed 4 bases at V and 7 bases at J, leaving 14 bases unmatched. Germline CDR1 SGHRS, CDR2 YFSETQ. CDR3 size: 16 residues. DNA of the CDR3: TGCGCCAGCAGCCAATGGCCCTCTGAAGCGGGGAATGAGCAGTTCTTC. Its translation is CASSQWPSEAGNEQFF.

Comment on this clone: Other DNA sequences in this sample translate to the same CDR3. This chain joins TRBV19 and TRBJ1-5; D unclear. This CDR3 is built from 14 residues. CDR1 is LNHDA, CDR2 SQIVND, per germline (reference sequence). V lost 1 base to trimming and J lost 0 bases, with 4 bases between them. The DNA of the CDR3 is TGTGCCAGTAGTATAGCAGATAGCAATCAGCCCCAGCATTTT. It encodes CASSIADSNQPQHF.

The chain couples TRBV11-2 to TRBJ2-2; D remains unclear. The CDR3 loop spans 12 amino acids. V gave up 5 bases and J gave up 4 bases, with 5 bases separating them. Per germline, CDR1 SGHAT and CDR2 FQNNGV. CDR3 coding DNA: TGTGCCAGCAGCGTACTCACCGGGGAGCTGTTTTTT. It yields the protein CASSVLTGELFF.

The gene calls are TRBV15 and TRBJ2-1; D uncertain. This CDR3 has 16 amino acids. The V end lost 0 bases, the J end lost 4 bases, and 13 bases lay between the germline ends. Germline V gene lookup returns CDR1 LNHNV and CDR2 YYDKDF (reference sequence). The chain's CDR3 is CATSRDMEISYNEQFF. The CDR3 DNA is TGTGCCACCAGCAGAGATATGGAAATCTCTTACAATGAGCAGTTCTTC.

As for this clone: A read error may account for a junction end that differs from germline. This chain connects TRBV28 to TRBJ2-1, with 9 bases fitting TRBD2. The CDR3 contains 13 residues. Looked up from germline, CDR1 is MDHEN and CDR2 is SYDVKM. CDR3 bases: TGTGCCAGCAGTCCGACGGCTAGCGGGGATGGGCTCTTC. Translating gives CASSPTASGDGLF.

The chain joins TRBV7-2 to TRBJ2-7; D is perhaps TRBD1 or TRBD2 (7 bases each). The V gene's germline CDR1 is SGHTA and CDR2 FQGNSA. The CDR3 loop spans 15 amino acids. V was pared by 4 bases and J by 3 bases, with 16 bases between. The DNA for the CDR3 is TGTGCCAGCAGCTACCTGCAGGGGGGGTTCTACGAGCAGTACTTC. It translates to CASSYLQGGFYEQYF.

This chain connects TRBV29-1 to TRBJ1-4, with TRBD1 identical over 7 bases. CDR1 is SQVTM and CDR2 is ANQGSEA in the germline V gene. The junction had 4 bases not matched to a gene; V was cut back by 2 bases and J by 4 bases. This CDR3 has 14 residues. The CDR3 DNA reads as TGCAGCGTTGAATCGGGACAGATTAATGAAAAACTGTTTTTT. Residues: CSVESGQINEKLFF.

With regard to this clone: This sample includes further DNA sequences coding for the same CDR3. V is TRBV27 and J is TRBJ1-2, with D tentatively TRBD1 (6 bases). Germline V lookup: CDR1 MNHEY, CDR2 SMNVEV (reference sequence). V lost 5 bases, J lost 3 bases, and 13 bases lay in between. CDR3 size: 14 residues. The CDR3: CASSPTGLYYGYTF. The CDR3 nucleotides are TGTGCCAGCAGTCCTACAGGGCTATACTATGGCTACACCTTC.

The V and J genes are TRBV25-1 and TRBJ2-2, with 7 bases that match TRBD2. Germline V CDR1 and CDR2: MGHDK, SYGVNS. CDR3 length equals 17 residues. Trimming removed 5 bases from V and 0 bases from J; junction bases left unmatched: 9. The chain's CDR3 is CASSSPPGTTNTGELFF. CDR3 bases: TGTGCCAGCAGTTCACCCCCAGGGACTACGAACACCGGGGAGCTGTTTTTT. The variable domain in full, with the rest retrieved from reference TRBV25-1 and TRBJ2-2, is EADIYQTPRYLVIGTGKKITLECSQTMGHDKMYWYQQDPGMELHLIHYSYGVNSTEKGDLSSESTVSRIRTEHFPLTLESARPSHTSQYLCASSSPPGTTNTGELFFGEGSRLTVL.

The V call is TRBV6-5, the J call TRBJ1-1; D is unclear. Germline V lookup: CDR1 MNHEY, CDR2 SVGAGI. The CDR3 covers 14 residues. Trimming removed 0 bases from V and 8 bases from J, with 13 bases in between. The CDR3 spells CASSYSTFPLEAFF. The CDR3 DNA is TGTGCCAGCAGTTACTCTACATTTCCTCTCGAAGCTTTCTTT.

The chain's CDR3 is CASSLYRERSGANVLTF. CDR3 nucleotide sequence: TGTGCCAGCAGTTTGTACAGGGAGAGATCTGGGGCCAACGTCCTGACTTTC. This chain connects TRBV28 to TRBJ2-6; D possibly corresponds to TRBD1 (6 bases). This CDR3 is built from 17 residues. Germline-derived CDR1 and CDR2 are MDHEN and SYDVKM. Trimming removed 3 bases at V and 1 base at J, with 13 bases between.

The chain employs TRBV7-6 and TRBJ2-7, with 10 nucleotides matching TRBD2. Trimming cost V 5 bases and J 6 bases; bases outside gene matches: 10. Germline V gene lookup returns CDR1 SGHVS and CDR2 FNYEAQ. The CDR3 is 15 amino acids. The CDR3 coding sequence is TGTGCCAGCAGCAATACTCCGGGACTAGCGCCCGAGCAGTACTTC. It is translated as CASSNTPGLAPEQYF.

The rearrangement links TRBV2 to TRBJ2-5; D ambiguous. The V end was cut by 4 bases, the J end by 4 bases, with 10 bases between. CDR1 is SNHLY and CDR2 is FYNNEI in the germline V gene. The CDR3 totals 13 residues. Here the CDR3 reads CASSVSGRETQYF. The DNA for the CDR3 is TGTGCCAGCAGTGTTTCCGGGCGAGAGACCCAGTACTTC.

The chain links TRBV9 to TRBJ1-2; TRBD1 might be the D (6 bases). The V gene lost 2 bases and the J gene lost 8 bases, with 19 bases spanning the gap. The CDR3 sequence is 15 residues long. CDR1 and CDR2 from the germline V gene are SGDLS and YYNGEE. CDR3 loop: CASSVAGASGNGYTF. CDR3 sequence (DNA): TGTGCCAGCAGCGTGGCGGGGGCCTCAGGAAACGGCTACACCTTC.

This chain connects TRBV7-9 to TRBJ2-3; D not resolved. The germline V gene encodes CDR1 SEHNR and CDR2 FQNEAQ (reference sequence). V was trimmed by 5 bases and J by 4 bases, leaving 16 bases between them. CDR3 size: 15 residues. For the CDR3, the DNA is TGTGCCAGCAGCCACAATGACCTTGAGGCAGATACGCAGTATTTT. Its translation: CASSHNDLEADTQYF. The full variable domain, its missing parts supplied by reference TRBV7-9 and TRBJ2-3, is DTGVSQNPRHKITKRGQNVTFRCDPISEHNRLYWYRQTLGQGPEFLTYFQNEAQLEKSRLLSDRFSAERPKGSFSTLEIQRTEQGDSAMYLCASSHNDLEADTQYFGPGTRLTVL.